This paragraph reports one T cell receptor beta chain. What it binds is unknown. These data come from a study of shared clonotypes between healthy human individuals. Study results and limitations: Estimated richness values were generally larger in naive subsets than in memory subsets.

Per the germline V gene, CDR1 is SGHDT and CDR2 is YYEEEE. V trimming: 0 bases; J trimming: 6 bases; junction bases outside the gene matches: 13. The CDR3 has 17 residues. Using approximately 190 ng DNA, 25,000 to 35,000 T cell genomes, the sorted-subset replicate PCRs were run. This table comes from immunoSEQ multiplex PCR, and its TCRdb copy is limited to in-frame clones, with some not included. The sample carries hundreds of thousands of clones, 74% recorded once. The TCR originated in a woman in her 30s in good health. The V and J genes are TRBV5-6 and TRBJ2-3, with 7 bases identical to TRBD1. Sequenced sample: memory CD4+ T cells sorted from blood. Subset reported: CD45RA-negative fraction. The CDR3 region has the DNA TGTGCCAGCAGCTTGGAACGGGACAGCCGCCGTCCGGATACGCAGTATTTT. Translated, it gives CASSLERDSRRPDTQYF.